One and the same sample provided the 18 T cell receptor beta chains below, sequenced in a study of T cells after yellow fever vaccination. TCRdb re-called the 5' RACE reads with MiXCR, one entry per CDR3 protein. This sample has over 110,000 distinct CDR3 sequences; more than 6% occur once, and the top ten carry 0.73%. The input for sequencing was CD4+ T cells sorted from PBMCs, taken 5 days after the yellow fever booster vaccination. The receptors come from a man aged 25 to 40 who received the YFV17D yellow fever vaccine.

As for this clonotype: A much larger clone lies a single base off, so this may be a read error. This chain connects TRBV7-8 to TRBJ2-1; D perhaps matches TRBD2 (5 bases). V lost 4 bases and J 5 bases, leaving 12 bases between the germline ends. Germline V lookup: CDR1 SGHVS, CDR2 FQNEAQ. The CDR3 contains 14 residues. For the CDR3, the DNA is TGTGCCAGCAGCTCTTCCACTAGTCACAATGAGCAGTTCTTC. This codes for CASSSSTSHNEQFF. The full variable domain, rest sourced from reference TRBV7-8 and TRBJ2-1, is GAGVSQSPRYKVAKRGQDVALRCDPISGHVSLFWYQQALGQGPEFLTYFQNEAQLDKSGLPSDRFFAERPEGSVSTLKIQRTQQEDSAVYLCASSSSTSHNEQFFGPGTRLTVL.

This clonotype was picked up many times. The chain has TRBV7-8 and TRBJ2-3; D is possibly TRBD1 (6 bases). Germline V gene sequence: CDR1 SGHVS, CDR2 FQNEAQ. The CDR3 spans 16 residues. V was pared by 3 bases and J by 2 bases, with 15 bases between. The CDR3 is CASSLLRGAPTDTQYF. The CDR3 nucleotides are TGTGCCAGCAGCTTGCTCAGGGGTGCCCCCACAGATACGCAGTATTTT.

This clonotype has ten or more counts. The J gene is TRBJ2-1, the V gene TRBV6-2 or TRBV6-3, with 8 bases lining up with TRBD2. The germline CDR1 and CDR2 sequences are MNHEY and SVGEGT. The trim removed 3 bases at V and 6 bases at J, leaving 19 bases unmatched. CDR3 size: 19 residues. For the CDR3, the DNA is TGTGCCAGCAGTTATCTCGGGGGAAACATTGTGGGGACTAGCAATGAGCAGTTCTTC. Translated, it gives CASSYLGGNIVGTSNEQFF.

In this sample, this clonotype turned up many times. The V and J genes are TRBV20-1 and TRBJ2-7; D is uncertain. The CDR3 is made up of 15 amino acids. Trimming left V 1 base short and J 3 bases short, with 16 bases between. Germline V gene sequence: CDR1 DFQATT, CDR2 SNEGSKA (reference sequence). The CDR3 DNA reads TGCAGTGCTAGAGGCCAGCTCGCCCTAGACTACGAGCAGTACTTC. Its translation is CSARGQLALDYEQYF.

This clonotype has a count of ten or more. V is TRBV20-1 and J is TRBJ2-7, with D uncertain. The CDR3 is made up of 11 amino acids. V gave up 6 bases and J gave up 3 bases, with 9 bases separating them. Looked up from germline, CDR1 is DFQATT and CDR2 is SNEGSKA (reference sequence). Written as DNA, the CDR3 is TGCAGTGCAGCTGTGAACTACGAGCAGTACTTC. It translates to CSAAVNYEQYF.

There are many counts of this clonotype. The genes are TRBV7-2 and TRBJ2-5; D remains ambiguous. V was shortened by 5 bases and J by 5 bases, with 9 bases between the two germline ends. The CDR3 extends over 12 amino acids. The germline gives CDR1 SGHTA, CDR2 FQGNSA. The CDR3 protein is CASSPAIETQYF. CDR3 nucleotide sequence: TGTGCCAGCAGCCCCGCGATCGAGACCCAGTACTTC.

The table lists this clonotype with many counts. This chain connects TRBV6-2 or TRBV6-3 to TRBJ2-7; possibly TRBD2 for D (5 bases). There are 14 residues in the CDR3. V dropped 4 bases and J dropped 5 bases, with 15 bases sitting between them. CDR1 is MNHEY and CDR2 is SVGEGT in the germline V gene. DNA of the CDR3: TGTGCCAGCAGTTTCGGGAACCTCCTTGACGAGCAGTACTTC. Protein sequence: CASSFGNLLDEQYF.

Many counts were recorded for this clonotype. This chain connects TRBV7-6 to TRBJ2-1; the match to TRBD1 covers 7 bases. Germline V gene sequence: CDR1 SGHVS, CDR2 FNYEAQ. The CDR3 extends over 17 amino acids. V dropped 1 base and J dropped 4; count of bases not matched to a gene: 10. The CDR3 sequence is CASSLVRGLREYNEQFF. The CDR3, as DNA: TGTGCCAGCAGCTTAGTCAGGGGGTTGAGGGAATACAATGAGCAGTTCTTC.

This clonotype was seen ten or more times. The CDR3 loop reads CASSTLGLPRLDTQYF. CDR3 coding DNA: TGTGCCAGCAGCACCTTGGGACTTCCCCGTTTAGATACGCAGTATTTT. The chain employs TRBV12-3 or TRBV12-4 and TRBJ2-3, with D perhaps TRBD2 (6 bases). The V end lost 6 bases, the J end lost 5 bases, and 21 bases lay between the germline ends. The CDR3 length is 16 residues.

V and J are TRBV11-1 and TRBJ2-7, with 11 bases fitting TRBD2. V gave up 5 bases and J gave up 7 bases; unmatched junction bases: 22. Germline V gene sequence: CDR1 SGHAT, CDR2 FQDESV (reference sequence). The CDR3 has 19 amino acids. Here the CDR3 reads CASSAPYLAGGSFAREQYF. The CDR3 DNA reads as TGTGCCAGCAGCGCCCCTTACCTAGCGGGAGGATCATTCGCTCGGGAGCAGTACTTC.

The V call is TRBV24-1, the J call TRBJ2-1; TRBD1 matches 7 bases. The trim removed 3 bases at V and 5 bases at J, leaving 9 bases unmatched. The CDR3 is 16 residues long. The germline V gene encodes CDR1 KGHDR and CDR2 SFDVKD. The CDR3 DNA follows: TGTGCCACCAGTGATATCGGACAGGTTTTGCACAATGAGCAGTTCTTC. This sequence encodes CATSDIGQVLHNEQFF.

There are a few counts of this clonotype. This rearrangement joins TRBV6-1 to TRBJ2-5; a possible D gene is TRBD2 (6 bases). Looked up from germline, CDR1 is MNHNS and CDR2 is SASEGT. The CDR3 is 14 residues long. V was shortened by 6 bases and J by 5 bases, with 16 bases between the two germline ends. The CDR3 loop is CASRNGGVSETQYF. CDR3 coding DNA: TGTGCCAGCAGGAACGGAGGGGTTTCGGAGACCCAGTACTTC.

This clonotype was observed many times. The chain links TRBV5-1 to TRBJ2-7; TRBD2 matches 9 bases. Germline V CDR1 and CDR2: SGHRS, YFSETQ. Unmatched junction bases numbered 6, after V lost 4 bases and J lost 4 bases. CDR3 length equals 14 residues. The CDR3 DNA reads as TGCGCCAGCAGCGCTAGCGGGACTTATTACGAGCAGTACTTC. Encoded protein: CASSASGTYYEQYF. The whole variable domain, filled in from reference TRBV5-1 and TRBJ2-7, reads KAGVTQTPRYLIKTRGQQVTLSCSPISGHRSVSWYQQTPGQGLQFLFEYFSETQRNKGNFPGRFSGRQFSNSRSEMNVSTLELGDSALYLCASSASGTYYEQYFGPGTRLTVT.

The chain joins TRBV7-8 to TRBJ2-2; 11 nucleotides match TRBD1. The CDR3 runs 15 residues. Germline CDR1 SGHVS, CDR2 FQNEAQ. V gave up 6 bases and J gave up 5 bases; unmatched junction bases: 5. CDR3 DNA sequence: TGTGCCAGCAGACCCGGGACAGGGGGAACCGGGGAGCTGTTTTTT. Protein product: CASRPGTGGTGELFF.

This clonotype came up a few times. The chain employs TRBV19 and TRBJ2-5, with 8 bases aligning to TRBD2. From germline, CDR1 is LNHDA and CDR2 SQIVND (reference sequence). Germline trimming cut 2 bases from V and 4 bases from J; bases unmatched to any gene: 6. The CDR3 is 15 residues long. CDR3 nucleotide sequence: TGTGCCAGTAGTATAAGCGCGGGAGGTCTAGAGACCCAGTACTTC. It is translated as CASSISAGGLETQYF.

This chain connects TRBV20-1 to TRBJ2-3, with a weak D call TRBD2 (6 bases). Germline lookup yields CDR1 DFQATT and CDR2 SNEGSKA (reference sequence). There are 14 residues in the CDR3. Trimming shortened V by 6 bases and J by 1 base, and 14 bases separated the two germline ends. Here the CDR3 reads CSAKPGGGTDTQYF. The CDR3 nucleotides read TGCAGTGCCAAGCCCGGCGGGGGCACAGATACGCAGTATTTT.

This clonotype has at least ten counts. The chain links TRBV20-1 to TRBJ2-5; 11 positions match TRBD2. This CDR3 comprises 15 residues. Germline lookup yields CDR1 DFQATT and CDR2 SNEGSKA (reference sequence). The trim removed 3 bases at V and 2 bases at J, leaving 5 bases unmatched. The CDR3 spells CSASLAGGSQETQYF. CDR3 DNA sequence: TGCAGTGCTAGCTTAGCGGGAGGGTCGCAAGAGACCCAGTACTTC.

There are a few counts of this clonotype. V is TRBV7-8 and J is TRBJ2-1; D is unclear. The V gene's germline CDR1 is SGHVS and CDR2 FQNEAQ. This CDR3 comprises 13 residues. V shed 5 bases and J shed 5 bases, with 10 bases lying between them. The CDR3 DNA is TGTGCCAGCAGCCCTACCGCTGACAATGAGCAGTTCTTC. This codes for CASSPTADNEQFF.